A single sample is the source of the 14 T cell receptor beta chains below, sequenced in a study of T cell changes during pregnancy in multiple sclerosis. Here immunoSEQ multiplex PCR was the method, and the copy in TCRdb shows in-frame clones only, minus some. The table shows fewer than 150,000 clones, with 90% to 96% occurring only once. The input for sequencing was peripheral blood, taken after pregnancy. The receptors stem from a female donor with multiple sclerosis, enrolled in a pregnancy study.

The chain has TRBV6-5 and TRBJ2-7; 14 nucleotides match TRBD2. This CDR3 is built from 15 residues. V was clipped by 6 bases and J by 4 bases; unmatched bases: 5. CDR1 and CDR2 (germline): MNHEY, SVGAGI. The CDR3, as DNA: TGTGCCAGCAGCTGGACTAGCGGGAGGAAGTACGAGCAGTACTTC. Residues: CASSWTSGRKYEQYF.

Here the CDR3 DNA reads TGTGCCAGCAGCTTAGGAGCGGGAGGGCCAAAGGGGGCCTCCTACAATGAGCAGTTCTTC. Protein: CASSLGAGGPKGASYNEQFF. V usage is TRBV13 and J usage is TRBJ2-1; 10 positions match TRBD2. CDR1 and CDR2 (germline): PRHDT, FYEKMQ (reference sequence). Germline trimming cut 0 bases from V and 0 bases from J; bases unmatched to any gene: 11. CDR3 length: 20 residues.

This chain's CDR3 is CASRQGQGAQETQYF. The CDR3 DNA reads as TGTGCCAGCAGACAGGGACAGGGGGCGCAGGAGACCCAGTACTTC. J is TRBJ2-5 and V is TRBV27; 12 bases fit TRBD1. The J segment lost 5 bases and the V segment lost 6 bases, leaving 7 bases of the junction unmatched. Germline CDR1 and CDR2: MNHEY and SMNVEV (reference sequence). This CDR3 comprises 15 residues.

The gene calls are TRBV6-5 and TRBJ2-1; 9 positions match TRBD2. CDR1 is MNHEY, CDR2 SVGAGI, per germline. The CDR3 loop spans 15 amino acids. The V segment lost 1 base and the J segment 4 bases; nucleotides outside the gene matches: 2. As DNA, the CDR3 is TGTGCCAGCAGTTACTTCGCGGGAGGGTACAATGAGCAGTTCTTC. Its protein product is CASSYFAGGYNEQFF.

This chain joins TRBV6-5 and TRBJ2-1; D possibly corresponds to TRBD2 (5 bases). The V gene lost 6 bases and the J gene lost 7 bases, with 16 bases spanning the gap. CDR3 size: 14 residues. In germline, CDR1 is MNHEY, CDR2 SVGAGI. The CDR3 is CASSRTRWSNEQFF. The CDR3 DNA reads TGTGCCAGCAGCCGTACTAGGTGGTCGAATGAGCAGTTCTTC.

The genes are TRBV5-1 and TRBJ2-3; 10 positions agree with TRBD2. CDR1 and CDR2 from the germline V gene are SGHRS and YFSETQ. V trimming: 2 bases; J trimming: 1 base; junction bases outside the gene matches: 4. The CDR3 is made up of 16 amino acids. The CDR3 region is CASSFSGTSGTDTQYF. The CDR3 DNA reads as TGCGCCAGCAGCTTTTCAGGGACTAGCGGCACAGATACGCAGTATTTT. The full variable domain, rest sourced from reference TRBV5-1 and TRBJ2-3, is KAGVTQTPRYLIKTRGQQVTLSCSPISGHRSVSWYQQTPGQGLQFLFEYFSETQRNKGNFPGRFSGRQFSNSRSEMNVSTLELGDSALYLCASSFSGTSGTDTQYFGPGTRLTVL.

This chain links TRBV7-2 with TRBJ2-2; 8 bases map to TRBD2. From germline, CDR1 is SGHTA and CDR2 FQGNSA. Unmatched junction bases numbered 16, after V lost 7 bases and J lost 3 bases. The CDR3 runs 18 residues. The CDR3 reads CASTPERAAGVHTGELFF. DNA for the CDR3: TGTGCCAGCACCCCGGAGCGGGCAGCGGGAGTGCACACCGGGGAGCTGTTTTTT.

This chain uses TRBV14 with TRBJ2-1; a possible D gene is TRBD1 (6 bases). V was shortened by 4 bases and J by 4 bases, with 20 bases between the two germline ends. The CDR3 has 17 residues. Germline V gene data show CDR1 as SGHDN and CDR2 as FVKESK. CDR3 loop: CASSRTLPGEWYNEQFF. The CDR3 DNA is TGTGCCAGCAGCCGTACTCTACCAGGGGAGTGGTACAATGAGCAGTTCTTC. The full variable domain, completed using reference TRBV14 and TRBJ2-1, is EAGVTQFPSHSVIEKGQTVTLRCDPISGHDNLYWYRRVMGKEIKFLLHFVKESKQDESGMPNNRFLAERTGGTYSTLKVQPAELEDSGVYFCASSRTLPGEWYNEQFFGPGTRLTVL.

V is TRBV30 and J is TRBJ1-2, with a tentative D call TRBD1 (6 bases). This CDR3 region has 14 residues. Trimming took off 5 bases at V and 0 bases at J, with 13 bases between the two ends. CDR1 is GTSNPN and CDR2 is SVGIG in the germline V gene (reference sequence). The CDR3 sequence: CAWGRDTSNYGYTF. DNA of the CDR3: TGTGCCTGGGGTCGGGACACCTCTAACTATGGCTACACCTTC.

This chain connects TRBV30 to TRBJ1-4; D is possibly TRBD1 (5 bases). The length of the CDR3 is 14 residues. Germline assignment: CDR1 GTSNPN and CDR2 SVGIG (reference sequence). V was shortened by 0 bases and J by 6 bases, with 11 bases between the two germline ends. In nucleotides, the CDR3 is TGTGCCTGGAGTGTAATGGGAGGGGATGAAAAACTGTTTTTT. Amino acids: CAWSVMGGDEKLFF.

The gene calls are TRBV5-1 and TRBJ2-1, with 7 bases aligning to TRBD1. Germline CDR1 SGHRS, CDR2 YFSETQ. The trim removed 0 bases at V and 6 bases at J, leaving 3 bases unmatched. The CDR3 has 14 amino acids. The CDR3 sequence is CASSLVSGGNEQFF. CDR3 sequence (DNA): TGCGCCAGCAGCTTGGTGTCAGGGGGCAATGAGCAGTTCTTC.

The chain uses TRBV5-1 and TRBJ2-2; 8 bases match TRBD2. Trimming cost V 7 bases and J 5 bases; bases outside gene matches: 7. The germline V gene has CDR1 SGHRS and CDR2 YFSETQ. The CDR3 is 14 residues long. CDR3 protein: CASGGLVSTGELFF. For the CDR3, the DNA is TGCGCCAGCGGGGGACTAGTCAGTACCGGGGAGCTGTTTTTT. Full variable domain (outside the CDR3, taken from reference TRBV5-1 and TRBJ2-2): KAGVTQTPRYLIKTRGQQVTLSCSPISGHRSVSWYQQTPGQGLQFLFEYFSETQRNKGNFPGRFSGRQFSNSRSEMNVSTLELGDSALYLCASGGLVSTGELFFGEGSRLTVL.

CDR3 amino acids: CASSLAGLAGEVNEQFF. CDR3 DNA sequence: TGCGCCAGCAGCTTGGCCGGACTAGCGGGAGAAGTCAATGAGCAGTTCTTC. This chain connects TRBV5-1 to TRBJ2-1, with 13 bases aligning to TRBD2. Germline V gene lookup returns CDR1 SGHRS and CDR2 YFSETQ. The J segment lost 6 bases and the V segment lost 0 bases, leaving 6 bases of the junction unmatched. The CDR3 consists of 17 residues.

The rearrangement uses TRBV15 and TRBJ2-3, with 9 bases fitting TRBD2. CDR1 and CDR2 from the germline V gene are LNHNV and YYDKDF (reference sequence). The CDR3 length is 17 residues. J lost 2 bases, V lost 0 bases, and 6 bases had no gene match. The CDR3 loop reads CATSRDLRLAVTDTQYF. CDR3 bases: TGTGCCACCAGCAGAGATCTGCGACTAGCGGTCACAGATACGCAGTATTTT. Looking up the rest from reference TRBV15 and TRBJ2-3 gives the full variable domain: DAMVIQNPRYQVTQFGKPVTLSCSQTLNHNVMYWYQQKSSQAPKLLFHYYDKDFNNEADTPDNFQSRRPNTSFCFLDIRSPGLGDTAMYLCATSRDLRLAVTDTQYFGPGTRLTVL.